The source of this T cell receptor beta chain is a study of T cells after yellow fever vaccination. Study-wide context: Fractions of low cell number were prepared using SMART-Seq v4 Ultra Low Input.

This clonotype was seen only a few times. Its antigen is not known. J lost 2 bases, V lost 7 bases, and 8 bases had no gene match. The CDR3 length is 14 residues. CDR1 and CDR2 from the germline V gene are MNHEY and SVGEGT. Study-level results: Abundant bulk-derived clonotypes could contaminate FACS-sorted repertoires. A large majority of primary-vaccination clones showed up again after the booster (about 97% CD4, around 88% CD8).

A process of 5'RACE template switching, which added a universal primer site and UMIs, was used to make TCR cDNA. TCRdb recomputed calls from the 5' RACE reads with MiXCR, one row per CDR3 protein. Of more than 300,000 distinct CDR3 sequences in the sample, 9.5% to 12% were seen once. Sequenced material: CD4+ T cells sorted from PBMCs, taken 45 days after the yellow fever booster vaccination. This chain connects TRBV6-2 or TRBV6-3 to TRBJ2-7; 7 bases fit TRBD2. The clonotype comes from a man aged 18 to 30 who received the YFV17D yellow fever vaccine. CDR3 bases: TGTGCCAGCATGGGACTAACCTCCGCCTACGAGCAGTACGTC. Amino acid sequence: CASMGLTSAYEQYV.